This TCR beta chain was retrieved from a study of blood T cell repertoires in COVID-19 (dated by TCRdb to about 2020). Regarding the research as a whole: Collaborator samples came from the United States, Italy and Spain and covered acute and convalescent phases of COVID-19. A de-identified subject ID, COVID-19 status, age in years and sex were almost always included in the sample metadata. HLA class I and class II types, where available, came from metadata supplied by the sample provider rather than from assay-based typing. The dataset comprised deeply sampled blood TCRbeta repertoires from subjects exposed to, actively infected with, or recovered from COVID-19. The material from the prospective study consisted of cDNA or gDNA derived from T cells, B-cell-depleted T cells, or PBMCs. The samples were drawn from the first 160 participants of the ongoing ImmuneRACE study and from 950 to 1,500 subjects provided by 6 global collaborators. A freely available public database, intended as a resource for researchers studying the immune response to SARS-CoV-2, is where the repertoires were released. Results the study describes overall, beyond this receptor: How much clinical and demographic metadata was included differed by source and by participant, and the metadata was provided uncurated.

V trim: 2 bases; J trim: 7 bases; unmatched bases: 9. CDR1 and CDR2 (KGHSH, LQKENI) derive from the germline V gene. Taken from cysteine to phenylalanine, the CDR3 has 16 residues. Only the CDR3 region is kept as DNA, spanning 48 bases read in frame from base 1. This clone was detected only once. The target of this receptor is not known. One base away there is no much larger clone; base qualities are not given. The immunoSEQ Assay, a bias-controlled multiplex PCR, was used to amplify TCRbeta CDR3 regions from genomic DNA. Per the original workflow: Within the assay, amplification of reference gene primers was used to estimate how many nucleated cells each sample contained. Sequence reads were collapsed and filtered to measure the absolute abundance of every unique TCRbeta CDR3 rearrangement. Productive Simpson clonality was computed per sample as the square root of Simpson's diversity index over productive rearrangements. The clones in this table, taken by TCRdb from immuneACCESS, are in-frame only. Not every clone is retained; where verified, under half of the shortfall comes from an unresolved V gene, and the cause of the rest is unknown. V and J calls and clone size come straight from that table; D and trimming were deduced from the DNA. Counted in this sample were about 220,000 clones; 88% of them appeared once. The top ten hold roughly 14% of the sample.

Participants in the prospective study were enrolled through a virtual design, were aged roughly 18 to 100 years, and lived in approximately 25 United States geographic areas. To assign participants to cohorts, the prospective study relied on clinical history that participants themselves reported in a screening survey and a study questionnaire. In the prospective study, whole blood, serum and a nasopharyngeal or oropharyngeal swab were collected from each participant by mobile phlebotomists. Over an approximately 2-month period, participants in the prospective study had the option of providing additional blood draws and questionnaires. Before DNA extraction, prospective study blood samples were shipped either frozen or at room temperature.

This clonotype originated in a woman aged 50 to 60 with acute COVID-19. Sequenced sample: PBMCs or T cells enriched from blood (not recorded which). The chain is made from TRBV18 and TRBJ2-1, and 9 junctional nucleotides match TRBD1. The CDR3 region reads CASSPSEGTGKNEQFF. The base sequence is TGTGCCAGCTCACCATCAGAAGGGACAGGGAAAAATGAGCAGTTCTTC.